These 16 T cell receptor beta chains originate from one sample sequenced in a study of long-term antiretroviral therapy in people with HIV. The assay, immunoSEQ v3.0, was run at survey level. The assay was immunoSEQ multiplex PCR, and TCRdb's table has in-frame clones only and misses some. The table lists 23,000 or so clones, roughly 91% of them singletons. Specimen: unsorted PBMCs, collected 0.2 years before starting antiretroviral therapy. The receptors were sampled from a man between 18 and 29 years old with HIV.

The CDR3, as DNA: TGTGCCAGCAGCCACAGCGGGGGGGCCTACAATGAGCAGTTCTTC. Translated: CASSHSGGAYNEQFF. V is TRBV13 and J is TRBJ2-1; 10 nucleotides align to TRBD2. The ends lost 5 bases at V and 2 bases at J; junction bases unmatched: 3. The CDR3 sequence is 15 residues long. The V gene's germline CDR1 is PRHDT and CDR2 FYEKMQ (reference sequence).

V gene TRBV23-1 combines with J gene TRBJ1-2, with 7 bases fitting TRBD1. TRBV23-1 carries the ORF label, with uncertain function. The CDR3 spans 18 residues. Trimming at V came to 0 bases and at J to 2 bases, leaving 12 bases not matched to a gene. For the CDR3, the DNA is TGCGCCAGCAGTCAATCTTCCAATTCGGGGGACAGAAACTATGGCTACACCTTC. Amino acids: CASSQSSNSGDRNYGYTF.

The chain has TRBV11-2 and TRBJ2-7, with TRBD1 matching over 7 bases. This CDR3 is built from 17 residues. The V gene's germline CDR1 is SGHAT and CDR2 FQNNGV. Trimming took 5 bases from V and 4 from J; bases not matched to a gene: 17. The CDR3, as DNA: TGTGCCAGCAGCGAAGGACAGGCGCCTCCTGGTCCTTACGAGCAGTACTTC. This gives the protein CASSEGQAPPGPYEQYF.

V and J are TRBV7-8 and TRBJ2-7; the match to TRBD2 covers 12 bases. The CDR3 contains 19 residues. Germline lookup yields CDR1 SGHVS and CDR2 FQNEAQ. J was trimmed by 0 bases and V by 2 bases; bases with no gene match: 11. CDR3 DNA: TGTGCCAGCAGCTTATTCAAGGGACTAGCGGGTAGAAGCTCCTACGAGCAGTACTTC. Protein: CASSLFKGLAGRSSYEQYF.

The chain uses TRBV5-6 and TRBJ2-3; D is ambiguous. CDR3 length equals 14 residues. Per the germline V gene, CDR1 is SGHDT and CDR2 is YYEEEE. Trimming pared 0 bases from V and 0 bases from J, leaving 5 bases between. CDR3 protein: CASSLVLSTDTQYF. The DNA of the CDR3 is TGTGCCAGCAGCTTGGTTCTTAGCACAGATACGCAGTATTTT.

The rearrangement links TRBV27 to TRBJ2-1, with D possibly being TRBD1 (6 bases). The V end lost 4 bases, the J end lost 1 base, and 11 bases lay between the germline ends. Germline V lookup: CDR1 MNHEY, CDR2 SMNVEV (reference sequence). There are 15 residues in the CDR3. The DNA for the CDR3 is TGTGCCAGCAGTTGGAGAGGGGGATCCTACAATGAGCAGTTCTTC. This encodes CASSWRGGSYNEQFF.

The chain employs TRBV21-1 and TRBJ2-3; TRBD2 was called by the table and not checked on the DNA. TRBV21-1 is listed as a pseudogene. This CDR3 is built from 18 residues. The chain's CDR3 is CASVHPAERKSCTDTQYF. CDR3 bases: TGTGCCAGCGTACACCCCGCCGAGCGGAAATCTTGCACAGATACGCAGTATTTT.

The CDR3 reads CASSYNTRDRSVTEAFF. The CDR3 DNA sequence: TGTGCCAGTAGTTATAATACACGAGACAGGTCGGTCACTGAAGCTTTCTTT. This rearrangement joins TRBV19 to TRBJ1-1; TRBD1 is a possible D gene (6 bases). The CDR3 is 17 residues long. Trimming removed 5 bases at V and 4 bases at J, with 23 bases between. From germline, CDR1 is LNHDA and CDR2 SQIVND (reference sequence).

This sequence joins TRBV7-6 and TRBJ2-3; TRBD1 or TRBD2 may be the D gene (5 bases each). The germline CDR1 and CDR2 sequences are SGHVS and FNYEAQ. V lost 4 bases and J lost 4, with 21 bases in between. The CDR3 totals 17 residues. DNA for the CDR3: TGTGCCAGCAGCTCACTTTTCATGGGAGAGGGGTCAGATACGCAGTATTTT. It yields the protein CASSSLFMGEGSDTQYF.

The rearrangement joins TRBV7-9 to TRBJ1-4; D ambiguous. The CDR3 runs to 14 residues. CDR1 and CDR2 from the germline V gene are SEHNR and FQNEAQ (reference sequence). V shed 2 bases and J shed 7 bases, with 11 bases lying between them. The CDR3: CASSLHITGEKLFF. Written as DNA, the CDR3 is TGTGCCAGCAGCTTACATATAACGGGTGAAAAACTGTTTTTT.

This clone was recorded only once. The V gene is TRBV4-3, the J gene TRBJ2-2, with 7 bases aligning to TRBD2. The CDR3 has 14 amino acids. Trimming at V came to 6 bases and at J to 5 bases, leaving 6 bases not matched to a gene. Germline-derived CDR1 and CDR2 are LGHNA and YSLEER. Here the CDR3 DNA reads TGCGCCAGCAGTCTAACTAGCGCGACCGGGGAGCTGTTTTTT. It encodes CASSLTSATGELFF.

The chain employs TRBV27 and TRBJ1-5; unclear D gene. The germline gives CDR1 MNHEY, CDR2 SMNVEV (reference sequence). V was trimmed by 7 bases and J by 1 base, leaving 14 bases between them. The CDR3 is 15 residues long. CDR3: CASKRGSGSNQPQHF. CDR3 DNA sequence: TGTGCCAGCAAAAGAGGGAGTGGAAGCAATCAGCCCCAGCATTTT.

The gene calls are TRBV9 and TRBJ2-2; 9 bases map to TRBD2. The CDR3 runs 15 residues. The V and J ends lost 8 bases and 4 bases, in that order; junction bases with no gene match: 9. The V gene's germline CDR1 is SGDLS and CDR2 YYNGEE. CDR3 sequence: CASGLAPLGTGELFF. The CDR3 DNA is TGTGCCAGTGGACTAGCGCCACTAGGCACCGGGGAGCTGTTTTTT.

The rearrangement uses TRBV30 and TRBJ1-5; D call uncertain. CDR3 size: 15 residues. Deletions cut 2 bases from V and 5 bases from J, with 16 bases between. In germline, CDR1 is GTSNPN, CDR2 SVGIG (reference sequence). For the CDR3, the DNA is TGTGCCTGGAGTCTCTTCACCGGAGTAGATCAGCCCCAGCATTTT. Its translation: CAWSLFTGVDQPQHF.

V gene TRBV7-2 combines with J gene TRBJ2-1, with a tentative D call TRBD1 (5 bases). This CDR3 has 14 amino acids. The V gene lost 4 bases and the J gene lost 7 bases, with 14 bases spanning the gap. Germline CDR1 and CDR2: SGHTA and FQGNSA. The CDR3 coding sequence is TGTGCCAGCAGCTCAATGACAGCCCGTAATGAGCAGTTCTTC. This translates into CASSSMTARNEQFF.

The chain uses TRBV6-5 and TRBJ1-5; D is unresolved. The germline V gene has CDR1 MNHEY and CDR2 SVGAGI. V was clipped by 6 bases and J by 0 bases, with 6 bases between them. The CDR3 loop spans 13 amino acids. Written as DNA, the CDR3 is TGTGCCAGCAGCCGGGATAGCAATCAGCCCCAGCATTTT. Translating gives CASSRDSNQPQHF.